The table lists the clone carrying this T cell receptor beta chain with a few counts. Its target is unknown. The data originate from a study of cytomegalovirus exposure and HLA in healthy donors. Study-wide results and caveats: A later analysis showed TCR association rates differing by HLA locus, peaking at DRB1 and lowest at HLA-C. A later analysis linked more than 15,000 TCR beta sequences to HLA alleles at 0.05 false discovery rate. Specific recognition of CMV antigens was confirmed in vitro for a few chains (all CMV-associated). Donor immune exposure was known only as CMV serostatus.

The PCR ran on 60 Vbeta and 13 Jbeta primers. The table came from immunoSEQ multiplex PCR; TCRdb's copy has only in-frame clones and leaves some out. The sample gives 50,000 to 70,000 clones, more than 65% of which show up once; less than 45% is in the top ten. The V and J ends lost 7 bases and 3 bases, in that order; junction bases with no gene match: 11. The CDR3 runs to 16 residues. Germline values: CDR1 SGHRS, CDR2 YFSETQ. Sequencing was performed on PBMCs. This TCR derives from a middle-aged man in good health and CMV-seropositive. V usage is TRBV5-1 and J usage is TRBJ1-3, with 9 bases fitting TRBD1. CDR3 sequence (DNA): TGCGCCAGCTCGGATCTACAGGGGGCAAGTGGAAACACCATATATTTT. Protein sequence: CASSDLQGASGNTIYF.